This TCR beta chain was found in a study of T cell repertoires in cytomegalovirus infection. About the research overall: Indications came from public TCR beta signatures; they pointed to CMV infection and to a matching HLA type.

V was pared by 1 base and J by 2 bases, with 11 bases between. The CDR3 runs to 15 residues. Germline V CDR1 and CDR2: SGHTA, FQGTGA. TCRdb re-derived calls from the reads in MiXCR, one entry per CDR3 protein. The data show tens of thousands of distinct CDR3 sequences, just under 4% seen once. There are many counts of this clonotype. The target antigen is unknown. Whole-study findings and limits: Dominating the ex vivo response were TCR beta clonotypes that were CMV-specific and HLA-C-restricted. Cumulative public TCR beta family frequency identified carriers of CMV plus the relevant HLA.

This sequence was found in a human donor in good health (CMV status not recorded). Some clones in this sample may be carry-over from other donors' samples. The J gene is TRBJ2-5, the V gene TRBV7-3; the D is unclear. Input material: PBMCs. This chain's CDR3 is CASSLNAENQETQYF. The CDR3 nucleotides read TGTGCCAGCAGCTTAAATGCCGAGAATCAAGAGACCCAGTACTTC. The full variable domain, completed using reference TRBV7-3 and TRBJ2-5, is GAGVSQTPSNKVTEKGKYVELRCDPISGHTALYWYRQSLGQGPEFLIYFQGTGAADDSGLPNDRFFAVRPEGSVSTLKIQRTERGDSAVYLCASSLNAENQETQYFGPGTRLLVL.